This TCR beta chain was identified in a study of cytomegalovirus exposure and HLA in healthy donors. PCR primers comprised 60 Vbeta and 13 Jbeta primers. Here immunoSEQ multiplex PCR was the method, and the copy in TCRdb shows in-frame clones only, minus some. This table holds roughly 110,000 clones, 81% found once. In regard to this clone: Antigen specificity is unknown.

Trimming removed 4 bases from V and 4 bases from J, with 8 bases in between. Germline CDR1 is SQVTM and CDR2 is ANQGSEA. The CDR3 consists of 12 residues. Whole-study results and caveats: Several top significant clusters appeared, in a later analysis, to be linked to common viral pathogens.

Material: PBMCs. The clonotype originates from a man under 40 in good health and CMV-seronegative. The chain is built from TRBV29-1 and TRBJ1-5; the D gene is possibly TRBD1 (5 bases). Here the CDR3 reads CSVGGGNQPQHF. The CDR3 coding sequence is TGCAGCGTTGGGGGGGGAAATCAGCCCCAGCATTTT.